These T cell receptor beta chains were read from a single sample in a study of shared clonotypes between healthy human individuals. Clones were sequenced by immunoSEQ multiplex PCR, and TCRdb holds only the in-frame ones, with some missing. The data hold under 350,000 clones, with roughly 84% observed a single time. Sequencing was performed on memory CD8+ T cells sorted from blood. Source of these receptors: a man aged 18 to 29 in good health. Both conserved end residues are part of each CDR3. D genes are given only for firm matches. A row's size may be missing; if present it is once, few, many or a size class.

d_call clone_size j_call v_call cdr3_nt cdr3_aa
TRBD2 - TRBJ2-7 TRBV7-6 TGTGCCAGCAGCTTGTTCCGGGGTAGAGGACTAGCGGAATACGAGCAGTACTTC CASSLFRGRGLAEYEQYF
TRBD2 - TRBJ2-1 TRBV2 TGTGCCCAGACTGGGGGAGCTAGCGGGAATACTTTCCTCGGGGAGCAGTTCTTC CAQTGGASGNTFLGEQFF
- - TRBJ2-1 TRBV27 TGTGCCAGCAGTTTAGGTTGGGAGCAGTTCTTC CASSLGWEQFF
- few TRBJ1-2 TRBV12-5 TGTGCTAGTGGTCCACTAGCAGGGAACTATGGCTACACCTTC CASGPLAGNYGYTF
TRBD1 - TRBJ2-3 TRBV4-1 TGCGCCAGCAGCCAAGCCGGGACAGGGGGCACAGATACGCAGTATTTT CASSQAGTGGTDTQYF
TRBD2 - TRBJ2-2 TRBV7-2 TGTGCCAGCAGCTTAAGCGGGAGGGCCGGGGAGCTGTTTTTT CASSLSGRAGELFF
TRBD1 - TRBJ2-2 TRBV9 TGTGCCAGCAGCGCCCCTACAGGGGTTAACACCGGGGAGCTGTTTTTT CASSAPTGVNTGELFF
TRBD1 - TRBJ2-5 TRBV30 TGTGCCTGGAGTCGGACAGGGGGCATGGAGACCCAGTACTTC CAWSRTGGMETQYF
TRBD1 - TRBJ2-2 TRBV29-1 TGCAGCGTAACAGGGACAGGGAGGATCGGGGAGCTGTTTTTT CSVTGTGRIGELFF
- - TRBJ2-5 TRBV9 TGTGCCAGCAGCCATCTCGGGCTACCACAAGAGACCCAGTACTTC CASSHLGLPQETQYF
- - TRBJ2-7 TRBV30 TGTGCCTGGAGTAGAGGGGTCCACACCTACGAGCAGTACTTC CAWSRGVHTYEQYF
TRBD1 many TRBJ1-4 TRBV7-9 TGTGCCAGCAGCATTAGGGCAGCCGGGACAGGGGATGAAAAACTGTTTTTT CASSIRAAGTGDEKLFF
TRBD2 - TRBJ2-7 TRBV5-6 TGTGCCAGCAGCTCCAGCGGGGCAATGGGGGAGCAGTACTTC CASSSSGAMGEQYF
- - TRBJ1-5 TRBV4-2 TGTGCCAGCAGCCAAGATGGTCAGCCCCAGCATTTT CASSQDGQPQHF
- - TRBJ2-7 TRBV27 TGTGCCAGCAGTTTAGGACTCTCCTACGAGCAGTACTTC CASSLGLSYEQYF
- - TRBJ1-2 TRBV5-1 TGCGCCAGCGAAATGCCTCACAACTATGGCTACACCTTC CASEMPHNYGYTF
- - TRBJ2-5 TRBV14 TGTGCCAGCAGCCCTTTGGCGGTACCGGAAGAGACCCAGTACTTC CASSPLAVPEETQYF
TRBD2 few TRBJ2-3 TRBV9 TGTGCCAGCAGCGCGAGCGGGAGGCTCGATACGCAGTATTTT CASSASGRLDTQYF
- - TRBJ2-2 TRBV10-1 TGCGCCAGCAGTGATTCCTACACCGGGGAGCTGTTTTTT CASSDSYTGELFF
TRBD1 - TRBJ1-1 TRBV9 TGTGCCAGCAGCGTAACCGGGACAGATGAAGCTTTCTTT CASSVTGTDEAFF
TRBD1 - TRBJ2-7 TRBV5-6 TGTGCCAGCAGCTCAACCTCACAGGGGGACTACGAGCAGTACTTC CASSSTSQGDYEQYF
TRBD2 - TRBJ2-7 TRBV5-6 TGTGCCAGCAGCTTCAGTGCGGGAGGTCACGAGCAGTACTTC CASSFSAGGHEQYF
- once TRBJ2-5 TRBV14 TGTGCCAGCAGCCACCTAACAGAGACCCAGTACTTC CASSHLTETQYF